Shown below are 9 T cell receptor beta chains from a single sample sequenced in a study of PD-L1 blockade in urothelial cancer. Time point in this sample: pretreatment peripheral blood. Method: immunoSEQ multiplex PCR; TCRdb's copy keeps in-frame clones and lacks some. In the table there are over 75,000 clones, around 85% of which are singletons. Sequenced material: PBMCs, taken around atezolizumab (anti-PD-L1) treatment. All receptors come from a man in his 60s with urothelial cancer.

For the CDR3, the DNA is TGTGCAAGCCCGCATCGGGGATCCTACGAGCAGTACTTC. Amino acids: CASPHRGSYEQYF. The gene calls are TRBV12-2 and TRBJ2-7; the table's D call, TRBD2, was not checked against the DNA. TRBV12-2 is a pseudogene. The CDR3 loop spans 13 amino acids.

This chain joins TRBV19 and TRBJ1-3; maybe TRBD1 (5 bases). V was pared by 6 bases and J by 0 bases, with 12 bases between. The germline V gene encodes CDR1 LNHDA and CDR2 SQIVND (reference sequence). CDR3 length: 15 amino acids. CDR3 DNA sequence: TGTGCCAGTAGCGACAGCACCTACTCTGGAAACACCATATATTTT. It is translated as CASSDSTYSGNTIYF. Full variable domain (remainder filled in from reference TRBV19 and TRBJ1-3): DGGITQSPKYLFRKEGQNVTLSCEQNLNHDAMYWYRQDPGQGLRLIYYSQIVNDFQKGDIAEGYSVSREKKESFPLTVTSAQKNPTAFYLCASSDSTYSGNTIYFGEGSWLTVV.

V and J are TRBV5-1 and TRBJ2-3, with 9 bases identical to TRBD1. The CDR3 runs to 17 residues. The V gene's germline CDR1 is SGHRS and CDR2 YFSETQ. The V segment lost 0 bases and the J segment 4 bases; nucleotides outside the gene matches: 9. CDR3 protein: CASSLGGTGRAPDTQYF. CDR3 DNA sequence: TGCGCCAGCAGCTTGGGCGGGACAGGGCGTGCCCCAGATACGCAGTATTTT. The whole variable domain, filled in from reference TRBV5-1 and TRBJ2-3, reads KAGVTQTPRYLIKTRGQQVTLSCSPISGHRSVSWYQQTPGQGLQFLFEYFSETQRNKGNFPGRFSGRQFSNSRSEMNVSTLELGDSALYLCASSLGGTGRAPDTQYFGPGTRLTVL.

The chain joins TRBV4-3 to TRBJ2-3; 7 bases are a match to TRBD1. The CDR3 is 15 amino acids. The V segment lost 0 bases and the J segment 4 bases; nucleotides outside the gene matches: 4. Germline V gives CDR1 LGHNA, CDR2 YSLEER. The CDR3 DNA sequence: TGCGCCAGCAGCCAAGAAAACAGGGGAGCAGATACGCAGTATTTT. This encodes CASSQENRGADTQYF.

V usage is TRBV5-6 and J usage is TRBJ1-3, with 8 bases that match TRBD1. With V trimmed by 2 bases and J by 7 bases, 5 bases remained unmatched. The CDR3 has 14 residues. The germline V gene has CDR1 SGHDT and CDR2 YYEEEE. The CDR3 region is CASSFWTGTNTIYF. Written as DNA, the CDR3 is TGTGCCAGCAGCTTCTGGACAGGGACGAACACCATATATTTT. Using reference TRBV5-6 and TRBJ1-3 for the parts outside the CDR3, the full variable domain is DAGVTQSPTHLIKTRGQQVTLRCSPKSGHDTVSWYQQALGQGPQFIFQYYEEEERQRGNFPDRFSGHQFPNYSSELNVNALLLGDSALYLCASSFWTGTNTIYFGEGSWLTVV.

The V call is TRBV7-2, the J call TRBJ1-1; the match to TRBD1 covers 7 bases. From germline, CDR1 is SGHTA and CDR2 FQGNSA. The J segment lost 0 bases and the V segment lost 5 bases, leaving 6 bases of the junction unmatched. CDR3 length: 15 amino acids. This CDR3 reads CASSLIGTVNTEAFF. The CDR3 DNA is TGTGCCAGCAGCCTAATCGGGACAGTGAACACTGAAGCTTTCTTT.

The CDR3 loop reads CASSLRTGQAFF. DNA of the CDR3: TGTGCCAGCAGCCTTCGGACAGGGCAGGCTTTCTTT. This chain links TRBV9 with TRBJ1-1, with TRBD1 matching over 8 bases. Germline assignment: CDR1 SGDLS and CDR2 YYNGEE. The CDR3 loop spans 12 amino acids. Unmatched junction bases numbered 7, after V lost 4 bases and J lost 11 bases.

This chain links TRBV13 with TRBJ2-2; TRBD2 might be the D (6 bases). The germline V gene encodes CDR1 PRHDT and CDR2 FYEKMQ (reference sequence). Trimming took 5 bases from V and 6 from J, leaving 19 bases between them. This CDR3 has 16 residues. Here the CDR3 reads CASSLRTGWGAGELFF. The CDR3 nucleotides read TGTGCCAGCAGCCTTCGGACTGGGTGGGGGGCCGGGGAGCTGTTTTTT.

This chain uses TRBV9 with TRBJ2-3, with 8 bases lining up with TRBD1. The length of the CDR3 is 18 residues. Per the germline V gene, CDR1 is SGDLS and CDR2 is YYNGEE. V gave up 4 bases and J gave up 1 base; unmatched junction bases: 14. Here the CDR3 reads CASSSRPPGGSGTDTQYF. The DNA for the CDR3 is TGTGCCAGCAGCTCCCGCCCCCCAGGGGGCTCGGGCACAGATACGCAGTATTTT.